The 5 T cell receptor beta chains reported below all come from one sample, sequenced in a study of CD8 T cells in ankylosing spondylitis. TCRdb itself ran the 5' RACE reads through MiXCR, one entry per CDR3 protein. The table lists 250,000 or so distinct CDR3 sequences, 24% of them singletons. The specimen sequenced was blood, either unsorted or a sorted T cell fraction (not recorded which). The receptor source for this set is a male donor with ankylosing spondylitis or in good health (not recorded which).

This clonotype showed up many times. The rearrangement uses TRBV2 and TRBJ1-2; tentatively, D is TRBD1 (6 bases). Germline V gene data show CDR1 as SNHLY and CDR2 as FYNNEI. Trimming took off 6 bases at V and 8 bases at J, with 16 bases between the two ends. The length of the CDR3 is 13 residues. The CDR3 bases are TGTGCCAGCAGCCTCACTGGACAGTGGGGCTACACCTTC. Its protein is CASSLTGQWGYTF.

This clonotype was picked up many times. The J gene is TRBJ2-5, the V gene TRBV20-1, with TRBD2 matching 11 bases. The V gene end was trimmed by 0 bases and the J gene end by 0 bases; junction bases not matched to a gene: 9. The germline CDR1 and CDR2 sequences are DFQATT and SNEGSKA (reference sequence). CDR3 size: 18 residues. CDR3 in amino acids: CSARDGASGGRYQETQYF. In nucleotides, the CDR3 is TGCAGTGCTAGAGATGGTGCTAGCGGGGGGCGTTACCAAGAGACCCAGTACTTC.

This clonotype was seen a handful of times. The J gene is TRBJ2-3, the V gene TRBV6-1; 7 positions agree with TRBD2. CDR3 length: 14 amino acids. V gave up 5 bases and J gave up 1 base; unmatched junction bases: 3. Germline CDR1 and CDR2: MNHNS and SASEGT. The CDR3 is CASSRGRGTDTQYF. Written as DNA, the CDR3 is TGTGCCAGCAGTCGTGGGAGGGGCACAGATACGCAGTATTTT.

This clonotype was counted at least ten times. This chain links TRBV12-3 or TRBV12-4 with TRBJ2-1, with D unresolved. Trimming took 6 bases from V and 4 from J, leaving 16 bases between them. The CDR3 contains 15 residues. The CDR3 protein is CASSPQSLGYNEQFF. Here the CDR3 DNA reads TGTGCCAGCAGCCCCCAAAGCTTGGGTTACAATGAGCAGTTCTTC.

This clonotype was detected many times. This rearrangement joins TRBV29-1 to TRBJ1-1; D gene ambiguous. The V end lost 3 bases, the J end lost 1 base, and 3 bases lay between the germline ends. The CDR3 spans 11 residues. CDR1 is SQVTM, CDR2 ANQGSEA, per germline. The CDR3: CSVEENTEAFF. CDR3 bases: TGCAGCGTTGAGGAGAACACTGAAGCTTTCTTT.